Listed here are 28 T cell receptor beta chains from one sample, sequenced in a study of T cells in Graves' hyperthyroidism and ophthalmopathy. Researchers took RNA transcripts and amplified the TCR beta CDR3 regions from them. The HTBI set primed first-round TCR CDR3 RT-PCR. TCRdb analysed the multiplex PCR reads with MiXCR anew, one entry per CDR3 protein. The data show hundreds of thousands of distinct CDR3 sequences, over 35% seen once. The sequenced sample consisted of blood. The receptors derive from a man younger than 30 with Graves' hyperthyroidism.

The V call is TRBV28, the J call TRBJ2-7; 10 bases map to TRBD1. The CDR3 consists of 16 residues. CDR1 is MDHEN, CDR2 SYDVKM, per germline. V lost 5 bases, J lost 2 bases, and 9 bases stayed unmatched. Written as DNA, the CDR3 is TGTGCCAGCAGTCCGTGGGACAGGGGTAGCACCTACGAGCAGTACTTC. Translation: CASSPWDRGSTYEQYF.

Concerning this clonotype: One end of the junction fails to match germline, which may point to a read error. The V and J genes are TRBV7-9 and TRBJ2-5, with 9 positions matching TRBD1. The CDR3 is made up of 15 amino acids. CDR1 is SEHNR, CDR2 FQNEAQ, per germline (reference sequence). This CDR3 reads CVSSFQDRGQETQYF. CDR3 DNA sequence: TGTGTCAGCAGCTTCCAGGACAGGGGACAAGAGACCCAGTACTTC.

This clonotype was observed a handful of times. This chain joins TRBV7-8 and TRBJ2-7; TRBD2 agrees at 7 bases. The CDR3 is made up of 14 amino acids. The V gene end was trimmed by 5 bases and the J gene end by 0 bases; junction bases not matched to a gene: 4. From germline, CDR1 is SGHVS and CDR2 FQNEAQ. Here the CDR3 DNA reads TGTGCCAGCAGCACCGGGACTATCTCCTACGAGCAGTACTTC. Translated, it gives CASSTGTISYEQYF.

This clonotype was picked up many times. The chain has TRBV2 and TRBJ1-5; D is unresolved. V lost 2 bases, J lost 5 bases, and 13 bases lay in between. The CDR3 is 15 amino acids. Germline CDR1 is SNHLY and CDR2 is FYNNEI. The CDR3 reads CASSELGTVDQPQHF. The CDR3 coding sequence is TGTGCCAGCAGTGAATTGGGTACAGTCGATCAGCCCCAGCATTTT. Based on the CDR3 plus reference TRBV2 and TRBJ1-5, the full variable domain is EPEVTQTPSHQVTQMGQEVILRCVPISNHLYFYWYRQILGQKVEFLVSFYNNEISEKSEIFDDQFSVERPDGSNFTLKIRSTKLEDSAMYFCASSELGTVDQPQHFGDGTRLSIL.

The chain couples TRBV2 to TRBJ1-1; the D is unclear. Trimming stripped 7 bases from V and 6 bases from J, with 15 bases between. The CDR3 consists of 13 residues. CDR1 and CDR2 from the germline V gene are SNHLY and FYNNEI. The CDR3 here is CASTRATSPEAFF. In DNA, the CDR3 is TGTGCCAGCACAAGAGCCACCTCCCCTGAAGCTTTCTTT. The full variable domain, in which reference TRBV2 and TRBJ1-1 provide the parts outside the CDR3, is EPEVTQTPSHQVTQMGQEVILRCVPISNHLYFYWYRQILGQKVEFLVSFYNNEISEKSEIFDDQFSVERPDGSNFTLKIRSTKLEDSAMYFCASTRATSPEAFFGQGTRLTVV.

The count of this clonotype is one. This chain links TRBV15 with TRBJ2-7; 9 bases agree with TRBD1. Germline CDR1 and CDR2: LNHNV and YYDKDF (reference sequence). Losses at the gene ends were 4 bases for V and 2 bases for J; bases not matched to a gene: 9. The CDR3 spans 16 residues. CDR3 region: CATSTRPGQGTYEQYF. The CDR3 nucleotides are TGTGCCACCAGCACTAGGCCGGGACAGGGCACCTACGAGCAGTACTTC.

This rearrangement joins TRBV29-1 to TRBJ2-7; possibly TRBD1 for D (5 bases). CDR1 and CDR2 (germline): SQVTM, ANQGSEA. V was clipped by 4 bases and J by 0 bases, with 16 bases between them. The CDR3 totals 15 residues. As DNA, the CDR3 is TGCAGCGTTGGGAGACCGACAGTAAGCTCCTACGAGCAGTACTTC. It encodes CSVGRPTVSSYEQYF.

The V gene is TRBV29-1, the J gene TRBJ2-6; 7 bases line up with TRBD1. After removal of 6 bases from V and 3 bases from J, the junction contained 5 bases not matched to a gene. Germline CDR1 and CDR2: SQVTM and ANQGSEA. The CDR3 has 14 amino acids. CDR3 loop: CSVSQGVGANVLTF. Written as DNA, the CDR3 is TGCAGCGTCTCCCAGGGGGTTGGGGCCAACGTCCTGACTTTC.

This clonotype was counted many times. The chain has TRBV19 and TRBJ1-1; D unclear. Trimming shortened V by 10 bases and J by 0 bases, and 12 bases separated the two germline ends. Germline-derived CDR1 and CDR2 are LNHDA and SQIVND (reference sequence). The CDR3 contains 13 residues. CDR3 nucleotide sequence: TGTGCCACCACAAGACTAATGAACACTGAAGCTTTCTTT. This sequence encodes CATTRLMNTEAFF.

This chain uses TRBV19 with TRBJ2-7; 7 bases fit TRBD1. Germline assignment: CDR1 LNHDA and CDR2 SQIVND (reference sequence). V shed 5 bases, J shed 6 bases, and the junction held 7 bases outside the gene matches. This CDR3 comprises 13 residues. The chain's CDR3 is CASSLGGIGEQYF. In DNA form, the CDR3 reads TGTGCCAGTAGTCTAGGGGGCATTGGCGAGCAGTACTTC.

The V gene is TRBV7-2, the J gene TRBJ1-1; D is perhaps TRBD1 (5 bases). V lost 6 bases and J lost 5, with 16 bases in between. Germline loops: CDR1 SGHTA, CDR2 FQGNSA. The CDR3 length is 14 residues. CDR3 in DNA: TGTGCCAGCAGTTTGGAACAGGCGATAACTGAAGCTTTCTTT. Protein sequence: CASSLEQAITEAFF.

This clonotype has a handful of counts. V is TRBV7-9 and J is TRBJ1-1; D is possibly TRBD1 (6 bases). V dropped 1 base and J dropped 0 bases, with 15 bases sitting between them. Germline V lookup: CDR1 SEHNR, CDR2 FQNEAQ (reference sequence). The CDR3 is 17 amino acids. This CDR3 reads CASSLVGRAGVNTEAFF. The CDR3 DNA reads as TGTGCCAGCAGCTTAGTAGGCAGGGCAGGGGTGAACACTGAAGCTTTCTTT.

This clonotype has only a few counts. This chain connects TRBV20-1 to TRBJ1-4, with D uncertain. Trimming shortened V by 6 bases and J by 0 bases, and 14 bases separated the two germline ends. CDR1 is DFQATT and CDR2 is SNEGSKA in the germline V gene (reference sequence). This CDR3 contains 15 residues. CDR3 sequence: CSAPSRLTTNEKLFF. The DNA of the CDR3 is TGCAGTGCCCCGTCGAGACTTACAACTAATGAAAAACTGTTTTTT.

The CDR3 protein is CASLGGGGTEAFF. The CDR3 DNA sequence: TGTGCCAGCTTAGGGGGAGGTGGCACTGAAGCTTTCTTT. The gene calls are TRBV10-3 and TRBJ1-1, with D perhaps TRBD1 (6 bases). CDR3 length: 13 residues. CDR1 is ENHRY and CDR2 is SYGVKD in the germline V gene. The V and J ends lost 10 bases and 4 bases respectively, with 16 bases between them.

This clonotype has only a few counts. In DNA, the CDR3 is TGCAGCGTCCGGACAGGGGGCTATACTGAAGCTTTCTTT. This codes for CSVRTGGYTEAFF. The chain is built from TRBV29-1 and TRBJ1-1, with 11 positions matching TRBD1. The CDR3 consists of 13 residues. Germline V gives CDR1 SQVTM, CDR2 ANQGSEA. The V segment lost 6 bases and the J segment 5 bases; nucleotides outside the gene matches: 5. The full variable domain, completed using reference TRBV29-1 and TRBJ1-1, is SAVISQKPSRDICQRGTSLTIQCQVDSQVTMMFWYRQQPGQSLTLIATANQGSEATYESGFVIDKFPISRPNLTFSTLTVSNMSPEDSSIYLCSVRTGGYTEAFFGQGTRLTVV.

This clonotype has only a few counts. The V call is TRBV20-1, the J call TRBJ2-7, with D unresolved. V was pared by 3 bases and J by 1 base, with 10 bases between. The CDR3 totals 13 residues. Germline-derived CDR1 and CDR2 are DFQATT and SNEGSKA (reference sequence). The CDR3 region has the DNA TGCAGTGCTAGTCATGGTGTTTCCTACGAGCAGTACTTC. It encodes CSASHGVSYEQYF.

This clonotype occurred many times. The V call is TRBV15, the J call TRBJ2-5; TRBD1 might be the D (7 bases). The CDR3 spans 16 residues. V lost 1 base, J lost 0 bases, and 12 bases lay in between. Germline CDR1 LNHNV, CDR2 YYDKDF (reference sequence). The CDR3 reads CATSRVAGGYQETQYF. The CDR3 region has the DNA TGTGCCACCAGCAGAGTAGCAGGGGGGTACCAAGAGACCCAGTACTTC.

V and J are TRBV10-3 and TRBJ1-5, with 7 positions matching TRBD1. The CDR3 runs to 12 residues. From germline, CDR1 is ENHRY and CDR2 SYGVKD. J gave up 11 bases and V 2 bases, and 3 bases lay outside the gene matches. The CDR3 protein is CAISEAGQAQHF. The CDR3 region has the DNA TGTGCCATCAGTGAGGCTGGACAGGCCCAGCATTTT.

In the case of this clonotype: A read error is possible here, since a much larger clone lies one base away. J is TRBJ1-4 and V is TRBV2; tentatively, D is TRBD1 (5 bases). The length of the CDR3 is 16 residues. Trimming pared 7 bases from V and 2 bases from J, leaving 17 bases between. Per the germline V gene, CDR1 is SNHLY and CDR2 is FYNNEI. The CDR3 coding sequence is TGTGCCAGCAACCGTCCTCCCAGGGAGACTAATGAAAAACTGTTTTTT. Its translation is CASNRPPRETNEKLFF.

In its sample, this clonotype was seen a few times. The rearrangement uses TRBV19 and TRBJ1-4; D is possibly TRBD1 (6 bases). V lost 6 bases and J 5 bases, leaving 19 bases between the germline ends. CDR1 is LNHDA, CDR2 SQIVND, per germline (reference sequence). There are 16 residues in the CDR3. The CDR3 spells CASSVPTGRANEKLFF. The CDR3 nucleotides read TGTGCCAGTAGCGTCCCAACAGGGAGGGCGAATGAAAAACTGTTTTTT.

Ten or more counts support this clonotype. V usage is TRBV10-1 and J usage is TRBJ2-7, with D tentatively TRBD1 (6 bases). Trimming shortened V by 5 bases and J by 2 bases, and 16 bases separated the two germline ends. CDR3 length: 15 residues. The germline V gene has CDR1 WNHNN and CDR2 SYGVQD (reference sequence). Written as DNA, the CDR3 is TGCGCCAGCAGTCGCGGCAAGGGGGAAGCCTACGAGCAGTACTTC. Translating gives CASSRGKGEAYEQYF.

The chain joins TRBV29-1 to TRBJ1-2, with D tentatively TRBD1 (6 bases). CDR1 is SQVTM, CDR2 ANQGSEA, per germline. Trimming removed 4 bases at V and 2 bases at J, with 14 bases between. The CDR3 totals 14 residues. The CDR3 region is CSVVRGSLNYGYTF. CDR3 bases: TGCAGCGTTGTGAGGGGGTCGCTGAACTATGGCTACACCTTC. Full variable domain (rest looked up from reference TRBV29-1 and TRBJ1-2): SAVISQKPSRDICQRGTSLTIQCQVDSQVTMMFWYRQQPGQSLTLIATANQGSEATYESGFVIDKFPISRPNLTFSTLTVSNMSPEDSSIYLCSVVRGSLNYGYTFGSGTRLTVV.

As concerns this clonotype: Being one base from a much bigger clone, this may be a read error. CDR3 amino acids: CSADRGLKTEAFF. In DNA, the CDR3 is TGCAGTGCTGACAGGGGGCTGAAAACTGAAGCTTTCTTT. This chain connects TRBV20-1 to TRBJ1-1, with 10 bases aligning to TRBD1. The length of the CDR3 is 13 residues. Germline CDR1 is DFQATT and CDR2 is SNEGSKA (reference sequence).

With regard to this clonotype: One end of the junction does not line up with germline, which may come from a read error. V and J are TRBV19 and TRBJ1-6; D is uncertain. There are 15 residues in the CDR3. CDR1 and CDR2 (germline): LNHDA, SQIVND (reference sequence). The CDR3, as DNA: TGTGCCAGTAGCTTCCTCCTCTCCTATAATTCACCCCCCCACTTT. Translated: CASSFLLSYNSPPHF.

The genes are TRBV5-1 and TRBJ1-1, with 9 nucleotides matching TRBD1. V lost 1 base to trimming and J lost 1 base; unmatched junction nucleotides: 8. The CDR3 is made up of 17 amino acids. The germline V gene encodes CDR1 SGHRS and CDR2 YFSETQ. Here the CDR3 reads CASSLPQQGAANTEAFF. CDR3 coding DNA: TGCGCCAGCAGCTTGCCCCAACAGGGGGCTGCGAACACTGAAGCTTTCTTT.

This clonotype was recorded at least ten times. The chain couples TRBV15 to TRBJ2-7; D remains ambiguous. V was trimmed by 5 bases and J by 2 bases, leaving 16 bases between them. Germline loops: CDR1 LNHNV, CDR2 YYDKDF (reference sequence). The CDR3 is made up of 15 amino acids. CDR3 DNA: TGTGCCACCAGCGTCAATCAAGGGTCGGCCTACGAGCAGTACTTC. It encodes CATSVNQGSAYEQYF.

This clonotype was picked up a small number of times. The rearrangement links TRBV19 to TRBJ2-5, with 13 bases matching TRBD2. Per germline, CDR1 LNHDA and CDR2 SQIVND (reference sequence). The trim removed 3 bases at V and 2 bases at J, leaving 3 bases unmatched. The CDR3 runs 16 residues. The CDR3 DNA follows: TGTGCCAGTAGTATGGGACTAGCGGGGTATCAAGAGACCCAGTACTTC. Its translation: CASSMGLAGYQETQYF.

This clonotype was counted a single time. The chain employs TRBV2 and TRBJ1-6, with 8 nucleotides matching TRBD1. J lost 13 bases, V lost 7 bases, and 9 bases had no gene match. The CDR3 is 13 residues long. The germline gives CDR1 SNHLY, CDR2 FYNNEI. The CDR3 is CASTGQDNQPLHF. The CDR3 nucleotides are TGTGCCAGCACGGGACAGGACAATCAGCCCCTCCACTTT. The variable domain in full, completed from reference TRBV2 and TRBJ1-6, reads EPEVTQTPSHQVTQMGQEVILRCVPISNHLYFYWYRQILGQKVEFLVSFYNNEISEKSEIFDDQFSVERPDGSNFTLKIRSTKLEDSAMYFCASTGQDNQPLHFGNGTRLTVT.